These 18 T cell receptor beta chains came from one sample sequenced in a study of blood T cells in healthy people across ages. The use of a sample-barcoded 5' primer and a J-beta primer mix characterized a second PCR of about 6 to 12 cycles. MiXCR, run by TCRdb on the 5' RACE reads, gives a single entry per CDR3 protein. Here the sample spans approximately 780,000 distinct CDR3 sequences, around 25% being singletons. The same specimen was also included in a second study, on T cells of mothers and their children.

The sequencing sample was made of blood. The receptors here all came from a boy aged 5-17 years in good health.

The CDR3, as DNA: TGCGCCAGCAGCTTGCCGGGACAGTTACAAGAGACCCAGTACTTC. Translated, it gives CASSLPGQLQETQYF. This chain uses TRBV5-1 with TRBJ2-5, with 7 bases matching TRBD1. The CDR3 extends over 15 amino acids. The ends lost 1 base at V and 2 bases at J; junction bases unmatched: 5. The V gene's germline CDR1 is SGHRS and CDR2 YFSETQ.

The V gene is TRBV15, the J gene TRBJ1-4, with 7 bases aligning to TRBD1. CDR1 is LNHNV, CDR2 YYDKDF, per germline (reference sequence). The CDR3 length is 13 residues. V trimming: 8 bases; J trimming: 7 bases; junction bases outside the gene matches: 7. The CDR3 bases are TGTGCCACCCTAAACAGGGGAGGTGAAAAACTGTTTTTT. This encodes CATLNRGGEKLFF.

This clonotype was detected only a few times. The rearrangement joins TRBV20-1 to TRBJ2-7; 11 nucleotides line up with TRBD2. V lost 0 bases to trimming and J lost 0 bases; unmatched junction nucleotides: 13. This CDR3 has 19 residues. The V gene's germline CDR1 is DFQATT and CDR2 SNEGSKA (reference sequence). The CDR3, as DNA: TGCAGTGCTAGAGATCCGCGACTAGCGGGGAGCCGAAGCTCCTACGAGCAGTACTTC. It is translated as CSARDPRLAGSRSSYEQYF.

This chain uses TRBV18 with TRBJ2-5, with 11 bases aligning to TRBD1. From germline, CDR1 is KGHSH and CDR2 LQKENI. CDR3 size: 17 residues. Losses at the gene ends were 3 bases for V and 3 bases for J; bases not matched to a gene: 9. The CDR3 is CASSPRSGTGGKETQYF. The CDR3 coding sequence is TGTGCCAGCTCACCCCGGTCCGGGACAGGGGGGAAAGAGACCCAGTACTTC.

This rearrangement joins TRBV12-3 or TRBV12-4 to TRBJ2-5, with 11 nucleotides matching TRBD1. TRBJ2-7 explains the end of the DNA better; the J call may be wrong. This CDR3 spans 14 amino acids. CDR3 DNA sequence: TGTGCCAGCAGCCGGACAGGGGGCGGAGGCGAGCAGTACTTC. It specifies CASSRTGGGGEQYF.

This clonotype came up a few times. The J gene is TRBJ2-5, the V gene TRBV12-5; 10 bases are a match to TRBD1. This CDR3 is 16 amino acids long. V trimming: 1 base; J trimming: 6 bases; junction bases outside the gene matches: 8. Germline V lookup: CDR1 LGHNT, CDR2 FRNRAP. The CDR3 region is CASGLAGTGALKTQYF. In DNA, the CDR3 is TGTGCTAGTGGTTTGGCCGGGACAGGGGCTCTGAAGACCCAGTACTTC.

The V call is TRBV29-1, the J call TRBJ1-1, with a tentative D call TRBD1 (6 bases). Germline V gives CDR1 SQVTM, CDR2 ANQGSEA. CDR3 length: 15 amino acids. V was clipped by 4 bases and J by 4 bases, with 19 bases between them. CDR3: CSVGNRDGGSTEAFF. Here the CDR3 DNA reads TGCAGCGTTGGGAACAGGGACGGGGGTTCCACTGAAGCTTTCTTT.

The chain carries TRBV29-1 and TRBJ1-4, with D unclear. The V end lost 4 bases, the J end lost 5 bases, and 11 bases lay between the germline ends. Looked up from germline, CDR1 is SQVTM and CDR2 is ANQGSEA. This CDR3 has 13 residues. Written as DNA, the CDR3 is TGCAGCGTTGGAAGCACAAGCAATGAAAAACTGTTTTTT. This gives the protein CSVGSTSNEKLFF.

In its sample, this clonotype was seen a few times. The chain couples TRBV18 to TRBJ1-2; TRBD1 agrees at 8 bases. Germline CDR1 reads KGHSH; CDR2 reads LQKENI. The CDR3 contains 15 residues. V lost 3 bases and J lost 4; bases outside the gene matches: 7. CDR3 in DNA: TGTGCCAGCTCACCGGGACAGGAGAGAGCCTATGGCTACACCTTC. This encodes CASSPGQERAYGYTF.

V is TRBV7-2 and J is TRBJ1-5, with a weak D call TRBD1 (5 bases). Germline loops: CDR1 SGHTA, CDR2 FQGNSA. Trimming cost V 1 base and J 13 bases, with 11 bases left between them. The CDR3 has 12 amino acids. For the CDR3, the DNA is TGTGCCAGCAGCTTAGATAGGGGTTATCAGCATTTT. It specifies CASSLDRGYQHF.

V gene TRBV4-1 combines with J gene TRBJ1-2, with a weak D call TRBD1 (5 bases). Per germline, CDR1 MGHRA and CDR2 YSYEKL. This CDR3 contains 15 residues. V shed 6 bases and J shed 6 bases, with 20 bases lying between them. The CDR3 nucleotides read TGCGCCAGCAGGGGTCCCGGGGACCTCAAGAATGGCTACACCTTC. Protein: CASRGPGDLKNGYTF.

This clonotype was seen a single time. The chain couples TRBV29-1 to TRBJ2-3, with D perhaps TRBD2 (5 bases). This CDR3 has 15 residues. Trimming pared 1 base from V and 5 bases from J, leaving 16 bases between. Germline lookup yields CDR1 SQVTM and CDR2 ANQGSEA. The CDR3 region is CSVEVWGAPGDTQYF. The CDR3 coding sequence is TGCAGCGTTGAAGTGTGGGGAGCGCCCGGAGATACGCAGTATTTT.

The V gene is TRBV2, the J gene TRBJ1-2; possible D gene TRBD1, 5 bases. Per germline, CDR1 SNHLY and CDR2 FYNNEI. Trimming cost V 11 bases and J 0 bases, with 13 bases left between them. The CDR3 totals 13 residues. The CDR3 coding sequence is TGTGCCCTCGGGGACGGATCTAACTATGGCTACACCTTC. Translated, it gives CALGDGSNYGYTF.

The rearrangement links TRBV19 to TRBJ1-6; D is possibly TRBD1 (6 bases). The germline gives CDR1 LNHDA, CDR2 SQIVND (reference sequence). This CDR3 is 15 amino acids long. Trimming shortened V by 1 base and J by 10 bases, and 14 bases separated the two germline ends. The CDR3 protein is CASSIVPGVASPLHF. The CDR3 DNA reads TGTGCCAGTAGTATAGTTCCAGGGGTAGCCTCACCCCTCCACTTT.

The chain couples TRBV3-1 to TRBJ2-5; TRBD1 aligns across 8 bases. The CDR3 totals 17 residues. Germline V gene sequence: CDR1 LGHDT, CDR2 YNNKEL (reference sequence). V lost 4 bases to trimming and J lost 5 bases; unmatched junction nucleotides: 15. The CDR3 coding sequence is TGTGCCAGCAGCCCCACCAGGACAGGGCCCTCTTGGGAGACCCAGTACTTC. This codes for CASSPTRTGPSWETQYF.

This clonotype was seen a few times. J is TRBJ2-3 and V is TRBV7-2, with a tentative D call TRBD1 (6 bases). The J call may be incorrect, as the DNA end agrees better with TRBJ1-5. Per germline, CDR1 SGHTA and CDR2 FQGNSA. The length of the CDR3 is 15 residues. CDR3 region: CASSFRGGPEDTQHF. As DNA, the CDR3 is TGTGCCAGCAGCTTTAGAGGGGGGCCCGAAGATACGCAGCATTTT.

The chain is built from TRBV5-1 and TRBJ2-7, with 11 bases lining up with TRBD1. Germline values: CDR1 SGHRS, CDR2 YFSETQ. The CDR3 runs to 16 residues. The J segment lost 3 bases and the V segment lost 4 bases, leaving 9 bases of the junction unmatched. Written as DNA, the CDR3 is TGCGCCAGCAGCCAGGCCGGGACAGGGGGAGACTACGAGCAGTACTTC. It specifies CASSQAGTGGDYEQYF.

Here the CDR3 reads CASSISGGLADSYEQYF. In DNA form, the CDR3 reads TGTGCCAGTAGTATAAGTGGGGGCCTGGCAGACTCCTACGAGCAGTACTTC. The rearrangement joins TRBV19 to TRBJ2-7, with D perhaps matching TRBD1 (6 bases). Germline loops: CDR1 LNHDA, CDR2 SQIVND (reference sequence). CDR3 length: 17 residues. V lost 2 bases, J lost 0 bases, and 17 bases lay in between.